This T cell receptor (beta chain) was observed in a study of T cell clones after liver transplantation. About this clone itself: The same CDR3 also results from other DNA sequences found in this sample.

Libraries were prepared by immunoSEQ multiplex PCR; TCRdb keeps only in-frame clonotypes and omits some of them. The table records tens of thousands of clones, 71% of them present only once. The CDR3 has 14 residues. Trimming shortened V by 0 bases and J by 6 bases, and 11 bases separated the two germline ends. Germline values: CDR1 SGHRS, CDR2 YFSETQ. The rearrangement links TRBV5-1 to TRBJ2-3; maybe TRBD2 (6 bases). The receptor's source is a human donor who received a liver transplant. The sequencing here drew on CD4+ T cells from blood, taken before liver transplant. CDR3 DNA: TGCGCCAGCAGCTTGGCCGAGGGGACTGATACGCAGTATTTT. This codes for CASSLAEGTDTQYF.